This TCR beta chain stems from a study of CD8+CD57+ T cells in acquired aplastic anemia. Study-level points and caveats: Patients and controls had in common approximately 28 CD8+ CDR3 sequences.

Deletions cut 2 bases from V and 4 bases from J, with 5 bases between. The CDR3 runs 12 residues. On this clonotype: The antigen remains undetermined.

Profiling of TCR beta VDJ combinations and CDR3 sequences used genomic DNA as template. Each CDR3 protein is one row after TCRdb ran MiXCR on the reads. Among 200,000 or so distinct CDR3 sequences, around 45% were seen once, and the ten largest hold 8.5% to 10%. Patients picked for sequencing had shown CD8+CD57+ cell expansion detected by flow cytometry. The chain links TRBV12-3 or TRBV12-4 to TRBJ1-2; D remains ambiguous. The clonotype comes from a human donor with aplastic anemia. Sequencing input: sorted CD4+, CD8+, or CD8+CD57+ T cells (not recorded which) from PBMCs. The CDR3 DNA is TGTGCCAGCAGTTTACCAGGCTATGGCTACACCTTC. The encoded protein is CASSLPGYGYTF.